This TCR beta chain derives from a study of T-cell reconstitution after alpha-beta-depleted transplantation in children. This clonotype occurred many times. This CDR3 comprises 16 residues. Trimming removed 5 bases from V and 6 bases from J; junction bases left unmatched: 11. CDR1 is SGHTA, CDR2 FQGNSA, per germline. As it was prepared, the TCRbeta library received unique molecular identifiers. From the PCR reads, TCRdb called clonotypes with MiXCR, one entry per CDR3 protein. The sample shows 300,000 to 400,000 distinct CDR3 sequences, 15% to 20% of them seen only once. This TCR was sampled from a male patient between 2 and 15 years old who had a stem cell transplant for acute lymphoblastic leukemia, so the T cells may come from the graft donor. This chain links TRBV7-2 with TRBJ2-5, with 11 bases that match TRBD2. Sequencing was performed on PBMCs, mostly from graft donor cells, taken 360 days after TCRalphabeta/CD19-depleted stem cell transplant. The CDR3 region is CASSPLATSGRKTQYF. DNA of the CDR3: TGTGCCAGCAGCCCCTTGGCCACTAGCGGGAGAAAGACCCAGTACTTC.